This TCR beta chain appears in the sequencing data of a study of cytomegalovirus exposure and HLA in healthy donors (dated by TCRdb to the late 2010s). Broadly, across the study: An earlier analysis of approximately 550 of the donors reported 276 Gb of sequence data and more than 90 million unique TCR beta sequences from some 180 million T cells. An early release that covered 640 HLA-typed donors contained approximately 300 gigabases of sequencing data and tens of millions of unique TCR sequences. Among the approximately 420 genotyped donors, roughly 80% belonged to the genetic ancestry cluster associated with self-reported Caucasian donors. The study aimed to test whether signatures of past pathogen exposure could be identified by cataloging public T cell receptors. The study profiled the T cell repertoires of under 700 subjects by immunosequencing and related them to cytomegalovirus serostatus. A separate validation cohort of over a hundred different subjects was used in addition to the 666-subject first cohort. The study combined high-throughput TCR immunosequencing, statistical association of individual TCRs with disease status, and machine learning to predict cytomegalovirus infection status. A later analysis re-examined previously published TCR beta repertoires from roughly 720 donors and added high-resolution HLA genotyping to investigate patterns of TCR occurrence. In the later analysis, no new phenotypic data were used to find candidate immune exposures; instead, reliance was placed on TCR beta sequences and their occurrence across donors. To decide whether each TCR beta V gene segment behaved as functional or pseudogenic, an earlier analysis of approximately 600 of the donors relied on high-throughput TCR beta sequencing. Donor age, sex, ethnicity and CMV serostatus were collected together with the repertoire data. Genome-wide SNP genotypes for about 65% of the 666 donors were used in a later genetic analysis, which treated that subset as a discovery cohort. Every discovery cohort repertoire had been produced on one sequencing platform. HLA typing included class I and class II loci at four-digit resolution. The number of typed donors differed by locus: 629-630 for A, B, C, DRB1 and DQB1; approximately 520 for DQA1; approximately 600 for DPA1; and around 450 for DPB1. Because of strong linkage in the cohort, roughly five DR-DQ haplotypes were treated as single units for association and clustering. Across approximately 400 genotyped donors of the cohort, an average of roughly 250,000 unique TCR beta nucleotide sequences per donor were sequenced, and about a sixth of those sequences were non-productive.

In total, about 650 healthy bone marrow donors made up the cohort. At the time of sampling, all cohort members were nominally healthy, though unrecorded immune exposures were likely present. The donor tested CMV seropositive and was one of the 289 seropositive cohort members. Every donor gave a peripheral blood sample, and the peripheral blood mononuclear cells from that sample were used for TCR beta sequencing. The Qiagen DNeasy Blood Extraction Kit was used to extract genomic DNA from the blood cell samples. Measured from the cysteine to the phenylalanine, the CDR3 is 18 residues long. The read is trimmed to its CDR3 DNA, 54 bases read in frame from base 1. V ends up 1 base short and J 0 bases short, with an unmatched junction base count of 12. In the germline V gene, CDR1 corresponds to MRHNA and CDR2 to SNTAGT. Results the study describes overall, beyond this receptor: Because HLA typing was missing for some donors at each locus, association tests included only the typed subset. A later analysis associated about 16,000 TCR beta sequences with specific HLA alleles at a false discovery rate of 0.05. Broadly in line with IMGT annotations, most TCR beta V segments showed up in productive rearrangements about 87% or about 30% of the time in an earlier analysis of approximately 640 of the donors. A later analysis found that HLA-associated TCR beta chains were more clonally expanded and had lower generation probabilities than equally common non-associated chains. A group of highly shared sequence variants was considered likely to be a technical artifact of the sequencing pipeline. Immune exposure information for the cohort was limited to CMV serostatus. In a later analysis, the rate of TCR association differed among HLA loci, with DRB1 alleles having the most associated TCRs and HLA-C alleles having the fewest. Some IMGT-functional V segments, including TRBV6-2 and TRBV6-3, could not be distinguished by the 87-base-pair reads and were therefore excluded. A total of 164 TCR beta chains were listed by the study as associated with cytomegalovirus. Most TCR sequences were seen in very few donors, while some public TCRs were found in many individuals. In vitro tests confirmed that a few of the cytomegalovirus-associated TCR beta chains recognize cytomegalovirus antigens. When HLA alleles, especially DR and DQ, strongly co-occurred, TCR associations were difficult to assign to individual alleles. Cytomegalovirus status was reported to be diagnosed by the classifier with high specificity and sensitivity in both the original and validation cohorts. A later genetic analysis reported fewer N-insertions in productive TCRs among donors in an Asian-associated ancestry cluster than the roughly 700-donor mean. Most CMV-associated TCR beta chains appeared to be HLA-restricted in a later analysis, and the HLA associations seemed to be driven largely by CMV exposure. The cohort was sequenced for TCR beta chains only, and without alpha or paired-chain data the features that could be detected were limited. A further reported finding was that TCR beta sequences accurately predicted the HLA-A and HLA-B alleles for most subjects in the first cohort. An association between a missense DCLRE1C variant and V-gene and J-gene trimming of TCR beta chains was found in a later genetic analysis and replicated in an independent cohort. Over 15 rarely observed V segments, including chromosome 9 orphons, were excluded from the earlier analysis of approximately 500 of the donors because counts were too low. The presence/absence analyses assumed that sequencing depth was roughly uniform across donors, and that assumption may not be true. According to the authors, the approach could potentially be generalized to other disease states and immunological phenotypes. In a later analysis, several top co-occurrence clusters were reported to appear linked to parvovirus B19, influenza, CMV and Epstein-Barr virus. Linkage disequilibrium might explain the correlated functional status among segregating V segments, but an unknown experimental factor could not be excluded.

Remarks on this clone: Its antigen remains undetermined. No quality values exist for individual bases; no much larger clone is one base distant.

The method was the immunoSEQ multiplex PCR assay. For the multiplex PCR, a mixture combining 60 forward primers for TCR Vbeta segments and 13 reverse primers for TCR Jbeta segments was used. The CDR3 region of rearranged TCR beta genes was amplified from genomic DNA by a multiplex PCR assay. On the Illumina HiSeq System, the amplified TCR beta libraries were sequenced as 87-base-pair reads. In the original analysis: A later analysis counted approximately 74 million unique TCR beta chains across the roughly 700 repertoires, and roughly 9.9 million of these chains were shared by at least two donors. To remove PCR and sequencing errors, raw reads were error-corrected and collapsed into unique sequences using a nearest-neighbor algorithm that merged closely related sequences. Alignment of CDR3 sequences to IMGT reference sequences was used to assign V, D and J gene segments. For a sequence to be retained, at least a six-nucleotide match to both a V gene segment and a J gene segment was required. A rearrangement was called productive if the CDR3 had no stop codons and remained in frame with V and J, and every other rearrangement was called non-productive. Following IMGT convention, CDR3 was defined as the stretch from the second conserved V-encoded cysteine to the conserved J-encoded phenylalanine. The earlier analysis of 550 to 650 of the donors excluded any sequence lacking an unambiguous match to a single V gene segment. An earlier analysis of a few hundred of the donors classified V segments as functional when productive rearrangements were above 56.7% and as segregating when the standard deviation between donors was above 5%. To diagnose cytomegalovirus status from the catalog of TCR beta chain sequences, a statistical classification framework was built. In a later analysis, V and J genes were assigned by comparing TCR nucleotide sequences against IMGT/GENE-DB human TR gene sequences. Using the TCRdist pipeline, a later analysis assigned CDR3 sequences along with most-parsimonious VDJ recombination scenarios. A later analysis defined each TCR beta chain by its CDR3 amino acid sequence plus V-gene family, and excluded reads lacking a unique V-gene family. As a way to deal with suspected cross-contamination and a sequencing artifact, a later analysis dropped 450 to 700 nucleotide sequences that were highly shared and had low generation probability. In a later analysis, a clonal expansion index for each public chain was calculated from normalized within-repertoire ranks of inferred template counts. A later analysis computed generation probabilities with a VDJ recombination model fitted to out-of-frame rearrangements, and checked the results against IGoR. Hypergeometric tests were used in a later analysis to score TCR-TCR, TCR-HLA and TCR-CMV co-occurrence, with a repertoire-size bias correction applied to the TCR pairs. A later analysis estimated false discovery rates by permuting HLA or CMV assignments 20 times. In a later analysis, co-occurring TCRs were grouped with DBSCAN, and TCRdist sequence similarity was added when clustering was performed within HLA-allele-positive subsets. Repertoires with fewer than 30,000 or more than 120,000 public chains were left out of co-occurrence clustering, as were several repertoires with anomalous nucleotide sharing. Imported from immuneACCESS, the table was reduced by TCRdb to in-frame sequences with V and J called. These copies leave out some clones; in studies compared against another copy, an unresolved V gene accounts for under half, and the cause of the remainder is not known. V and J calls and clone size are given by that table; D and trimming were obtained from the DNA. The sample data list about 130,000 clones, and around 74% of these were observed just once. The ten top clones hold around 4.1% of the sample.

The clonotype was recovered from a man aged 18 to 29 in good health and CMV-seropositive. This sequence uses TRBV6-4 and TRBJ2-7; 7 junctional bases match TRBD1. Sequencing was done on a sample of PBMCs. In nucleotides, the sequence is TGTGCCAGCAGTGACTTGAACAGGGGCCCAAGTCTCTCCTACGAGCAGTACTTC. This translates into CASSDLNRGPSLSYEQYF.